Here is one T cell receptor (beta chain) with its context. Generated by immunoSEQ multiplex PCR, the TCRdb table keeps only in-frame clones and is missing some. This sample has roughly 130,000 clones, with over 75% found just once. This record comes from a study of blood T cell repertoires in COVID-19. For the study at large: Sample material is recorded as cDNA or gDNA derived from T cells, B-cell-depleted T cells, or PBMCs.

CDR3 size: 14 residues. With 6 bases clipped from V and 1 base from J, the junction kept 5 bases outside the gene matches. Germline V gene sequence: CDR1 SQVTM, CDR2 ANQGSEA. Sequenced input: peripheral blood. The receptor's source is a woman in her sixties or seventies with acute or convalescent COVID-19. The rearrangement links TRBV29-1 to TRBJ2-1; 8 bases are a match to TRBD1. CDR3 residues: CSVPDRGSYNEQFF. In nucleotides, the CDR3 is TGCAGCGTACCTGACAGGGGATCCTACAATGAGCAGTTCTTC.